This TCR beta chain comes out of a study of OX40 agonist ivuxolimab in advanced cancers. Deletions cut 0 bases from V and 2 bases from J, with 13 bases between. The CDR3 loop spans 16 amino acids. Germline lookup yields CDR1 LNHNV and CDR2 YYDKDF (reference sequence). TCRdb's copy holds only in-frame clones and misses some; the assay was immunoSEQ multiplex PCR. The table includes around 64,000 clones, approximately 80% detected once. The sequence was collected from an adult with an advanced solid tumor such as melanoma, head and neck, liver or kidney cancer. The sample consisted of CD4+ or CD8+ T cells sorted from blood, taken in a trial of the OX40 agonist ivuxolimab. The chain couples TRBV15 to TRBJ2-5, with D possibly matching TRBD1 (5 bases). CDR3 DNA: TGTGCCACCAGCAGAGATCTGGGGCGGATACAAGAGACCCAGTACTTC. Protein: CATSRDLGRIQETQYF.